The next 20 T cell receptor beta chains were all read from a single sample in a study of CD8+ T cells in alopecia areata. Following RNA extraction, reverse transcription yielded cDNA that acted as the sequencing template. TCRdb's table, derived via immunoSEQ multiplex PCR, lists solely in-frame clones and lacks some. The sample lists tens of thousands of clones; roughly 65% were seen once. As for treatment: oral pan-JAK inhibitor, 5-10 mg twice daily. The material was CD8+ T cells sorted from blood, obtained at week 4, from a patient treated with tofacitinib. The receptors derive from a human donor with alopecia areata.

The chain has TRBV30 and TRBJ2-7, with 8 bases identical to TRBD1. Per the germline V gene, CDR1 is GTSNPN and CDR2 is SVGIG (reference sequence). With V trimmed by 2 bases and J by 2 bases, 11 bases remained unmatched. The CDR3 extends over 16 amino acids. Here the CDR3 reads CAWSITETGVAYEQYF. The CDR3 nucleotides are TGTGCCTGGAGTATAACCGAGACAGGGGTCGCCTACGAGCAGTACTTC. The full variable domain, with the rest looked up from reference TRBV30 and TRBJ2-7, is SQTIHQWPATLVQPVGSPLSLECTVEGTSNPNLYWYRQAAGRGLQLLFYSVGIGQISSEVPQNLSASRPQDRQFILSSKKLLLSDSGFYLCAWSITETGVAYEQYFGPGTRLTVT.

This clone has only one observation. J is TRBJ2-7 and V is TRBV19; TRBD1 is a possible D gene (5 bases). The CDR3 is made up of 16 amino acids. Trimming took off 0 bases at V and 4 bases at J, with 16 bases between the two ends. Germline assignment: CDR1 LNHDA and CDR2 SQIVND (reference sequence). The CDR3 region has the DNA TGTGCCAGTAGTATAGATGTCGAAGCCAGGGTATACGAGCAGTACTTC. Protein sequence: CASSIDVEARVYEQYF.

The genes are TRBV4-3 and TRBJ2-7; perhaps D is TRBD1 or TRBD2 (5 bases each). V was trimmed by 4 bases and J by 1 base, leaving 8 bases between them. This CDR3 contains 13 residues. Germline V gene sequence: CDR1 LGHNA, CDR2 YSLEER. The CDR3 protein is CASSPGLSYEQYF. DNA for the CDR3: TGCGCCAGCAGCCCGGGGCTATCCTACGAGCAGTACTTC.

The chain carries TRBV18 and TRBJ1-1; 7 bases match TRBD1. V lost 0 bases to trimming and J lost 0 bases; unmatched junction nucleotides: 1. CDR3 length: 15 residues. The V gene's germline CDR1 is KGHSH and CDR2 LQKENI. CDR3 sequence: CASSPPDRVNTEAFF. The CDR3 DNA reads as TGTGCCAGCTCACCACCTGACAGGGTGAACACTGAAGCTTTCTTT.

The genes are TRBV30 and TRBJ1-2; tentative D call: TRBD1 (5 bases). This CDR3 contains 13 residues. CDR1 GTSNPN and CDR2 SVGIG come from the germline V gene (reference sequence). With 0 bases removed from V and 12 bases from J, the gap between germline ends came to 17 bases. The CDR3 bases are TGTGCCTGGAGTGTGGGGCCCCGCCTATGGAACACCTTC. Translating gives CAWSVGPRLWNTF.

This chain links TRBV4-3 with TRBJ2-3; D ambiguous. V was clipped by 1 base and J by 1 base, with 6 bases between them. The CDR3 contains 14 residues. In germline, CDR1 is LGHNA, CDR2 YSLEER. CDR3 amino acids: CASSQGGGTDTQYF. As DNA, the CDR3 is TGCGCCAGCAGCCAAGGAGGTGGCACAGATACGCAGTATTTT.

The J gene is TRBJ2-1, the V gene TRBV4-3; TRBD2 matches 10 bases. After removal of 0 bases from V and 8 bases from J, the junction contained 13 bases not matched to a gene. This CDR3 region has 18 residues. In germline, CDR1 is LGHNA, CDR2 YSLEER. CDR3 in DNA: TGCGCCAGCAGCCAAGATGCTTCGACTAGCGGGTCGGGGGATGAGCAGTTCTTC. It is translated as CASSQDASTSGSGDEQFF.

The chain links TRBV7-9 to TRBJ2-6, with D uncertain. The germline V gene encodes CDR1 SEHNR and CDR2 FQNEAQ (reference sequence). The CDR3 is 16 amino acids. Trimming pared 2 bases from V and 1 base from J, leaving 9 bases between. Written as DNA, the CDR3 is TGTGCCAGCAGCTTATCGGTGGCTTCTGGGGCCAACGTCCTGACTTTC. It encodes CASSLSVASGANVLTF.

Written as DNA, the CDR3 is TGCAGCGTTGAACGATTGGACGGACCGATCTCCGCCTACGAGCAGTACTTC. Translated: CSVERLDGPISAYEQYF. The chain employs TRBV29-1 and TRBJ2-7; D gene uncertain. The V end was cut by 2 bases, the J end by 2 bases, with 22 bases between. The CDR3 runs to 17 residues. CDR1 and CDR2 from the germline V gene are SQVTM and ANQGSEA.

The rearrangement links TRBV13 to TRBJ1-1; no definite D call. The germline V and J ends were trimmed by 2 bases and 5 bases, with 3 bases remaining between them. This CDR3 comprises 11 residues. Germline lookup yields CDR1 PRHDT and CDR2 FYEKMQ (reference sequence). The CDR3 coding sequence is TGTGCCAGCAGCTTAAATACTGAAGCTTTCTTT. This translates into CASSLNTEAFF.

The rearrangement uses TRBV29-1 and TRBJ1-2, with a tentative D call TRBD1 (5 bases). The CDR3 length is 13 residues. V lost 7 bases and J 3 bases, leaving 15 bases between the germline ends. From germline, CDR1 is SQVTM and CDR2 ANQGSEA. As DNA, the CDR3 is TGCAGCGGGCACTTGGTGGGGGACTATGGCTACACCTTC. Its protein is CSGHLVGDYGYTF. Combining the CDR3 with reference TRBV29-1 and TRBJ1-2 gives the whole variable domain SAVISQKPSRDICQRGTSLTIQCQVDSQVTMMFWYRQQPGQSLTLIATANQGSEATYESGFVIDKFPISRPNLTFSTLTVSNMSPEDSSIYLCSGHLVGDYGYTFGSGTRLTVV.

The rearrangement links TRBV29-1 to TRBJ2-2; 10 positions match TRBD1. The CDR3 loop spans 17 amino acids. The V gene's germline CDR1 is SQVTM and CDR2 ANQGSEA. V was clipped by 5 bases and J by 6 bases; unmatched bases: 15. CDR3 sequence: CSVLFRGQGSAAGELFF. Written as DNA, the CDR3 is TGCAGCGTTCTATTTCGGGGACAGGGGAGCGCGGCCGGGGAGCTGTTTTTT.

The sample holds a few counts of this clone. The rearrangement links TRBV29-1 to TRBJ2-3; 10 bases are a match to TRBD1. The length of the CDR3 is 14 residues. J was trimmed by 0 bases and V by 7 bases; bases with no gene match: 4. Germline V gene sequence: CDR1 SQVTM, CDR2 ANQGSEA. Written as DNA, the CDR3 is TGCAGCGCCCAGGGACAGGGGAGCACAGATACGCAGTATTTT. It specifies CSAQGQGSTDTQYF.

This chain connects TRBV30 to TRBJ1-1; perhaps TRBD1 as D (5 bases). There are 13 residues in the CDR3. From germline, CDR1 is GTSNPN and CDR2 SVGIG (reference sequence). The V gene lost 1 base and the J gene lost 2 bases, with 8 bases spanning the gap. The CDR3 spells CAWSDDSNTEAFF. As DNA, the CDR3 is TGTGCCTGGAGTGATGACAGCAACACTGAAGCTTTCTTT. Using reference TRBV30 and TRBJ1-1 for the parts outside the CDR3, the full variable domain is SQTIHQWPATLVQPVGSPLSLECTVEGTSNPNLYWYRQAAGRGLQLLFYSVGIGQISSEVPQNLSASRPQDRQFILSSKKLLLSDSGFYLCAWSDDSNTEAFFGQGTRLTVV.

This clone showed up just a few times. The chain links TRBV27 to TRBJ2-7; D is uncertain. Trimming pared 3 bases from V and 0 bases from J, leaving 9 bases between. The V gene's germline CDR1 is MNHEY and CDR2 SMNVEV (reference sequence). The length of the CDR3 is 14 residues. CDR3 coding DNA: TGTGCCAGCAGTTTGCGAGGCTTCTCCTACGAGCAGTACTTC. Translation gives CASSLRGFSYEQYF.

By sample fraction, this clone is medium-sized. This rearrangement joins TRBV4-3 to TRBJ1-1; D might be TRBD1 (5 bases). The V end was cut by 0 bases, the J end by 5 bases, with 13 bases between. CDR3 length equals 15 residues. Germline-derived CDR1 and CDR2 are LGHNA and YSLEER. DNA of the CDR3: TGCGCCAGCAGCCAAGATCGGGGGACTGGGACTGAAGCTTTCTTT. Translated: CASSQDRGTGTEAFF.

This clone turned up a few times. J is TRBJ1-2 and V is TRBV4-3; D is possibly TRBD1 (5 bases). The CDR3 spans 15 residues. Trimming left V 0 bases short and J 0 bases short, with 8 bases between. Germline V lookup: CDR1 LGHNA, CDR2 YSLEER. CDR3 DNA: TGCGCCAGCAGCCAAGATCGGGGGGCTAACTATGGCTACACCTTC. It encodes CASSQDRGANYGYTF.

This chain joins TRBV30 and TRBJ2-5, with TRBD2 matching 7 bases. CDR3 size: 12 residues. Per the germline V gene, CDR1 is GTSNPN and CDR2 is SVGIG (reference sequence). V shed 3 bases and J 8 bases; nucleotides not matched to a gene: 6. The CDR3 protein is CAWSRRGLTQYF. In DNA, the CDR3 is TGTGCCTGGAGCCGGAGGGGACTAACCCAGTACTTC.

The chain joins TRBV30 to TRBJ1-1; D perhaps matches TRBD1 (5 bases). The CDR3 extends over 14 amino acids. Germline CDR1 is GTSNPN and CDR2 is SVGIG (reference sequence). The ends were cut back, 5 bases at V and 0 bases at J, with 13 bases in the middle. The CDR3 bases are TGTGCCTGGGGATCGGGACGGCTGAACACTGAAGCTTTCTTT. The encoded protein is CAWGSGRLNTEAFF. The entire variable domain, with the rest obtained from reference TRBV30 and TRBJ1-1, is as follows: SQTIHQWPATLVQPVGSPLSLECTVEGTSNPNLYWYRQAAGRGLQLLFYSVGIGQISSEVPQNLSASRPQDRQFILSSKKLLLSDSGFYLCAWGSGRLNTEAFFGQGTRLTVV.

The chain combines TRBV30 with TRBJ1-2; 9 bases map to TRBD1. Losses at the gene ends were 7 bases for V and 8 bases for J; bases not matched to a gene: 14. The CDR3 has 14 amino acids. Germline V lookup: CDR1 GTSNPN, CDR2 SVGIG (reference sequence). The CDR3 here is CALTPGTGQGGYTF. Written as DNA, the CDR3 is TGTGCCTTAACCCCCGGGACAGGGCAAGGAGGCTACACCTTC. Supplemented by reference TRBV30 and TRBJ1-2, the full variable domain reads SQTIHQWPATLVQPVGSPLSLECTVEGTSNPNLYWYRQAAGRGLQLLFYSVGIGQISSEVPQNLSASRPQDRQFILSSKKLLLSDSGFYLCALTPGTGQGGYTFGSGTRLTVV.